The 20 T cell receptor beta chains given below trace back to one sample, sequenced in a study of CD8+ T cells in alopecia areata listed by TCRdb under 2018. Library preparation was by the immunoSEQ multiplex PCR assay. RNA was extracted from all samples and reverse transcribed into cDNA, which served as template for TCR sequencing. The table was pulled from immuneACCESS by TCRdb, which kept in-frame rearrangements only. Such tables lose some clones; where checked, under half of the loss comes from unresolved V genes, and the rest has no known cause. The sample table records 120,000 or so clones; about 50% of these occur just once. The top ten clonotypes cover over 9.5% of the sample. Input material: NKG2D-low CD8+ T cells sorted from blood. What this sample's cell subset or site label stands for: sorted CD8+ NKG2D-low blood T cells. The receptors derive from a human donor with alopecia areata.

The J gene is TRBJ2-7, the V gene TRBV29-1; possibly TRBD1 for D (5 bases). Trimming took off 3 bases at V and 2 bases at J, with 11 bases between the two ends. CDR3 length: 13 amino acids. Germline lookup yields CDR1 SQVTM and CDR2 ANQGSEA. The CDR3 loop reads CSVEKDRAYEQYF. The CDR3 DNA reads TGCAGCGTTGAGAAAGACAGAGCCTACGAGCAGTACTTC.

The sample holds a few counts of this clone. Additional DNA sequences in this sample encode the identical CDR3. The rearrangement joins TRBV28 to TRBJ2-1; no clear D gene. The CDR3 is made up of 10 amino acids. CDR1 is MDHEN and CDR2 is SYDVKM in the germline V gene. Between the trimmed V and J ends, which lost 2 bases and 8 bases, there was a span of 1 base. The CDR3 here is CASSLDEQFF. DNA for the CDR3: TGTGCCAGCAGTTTAGATGAGCAGTTCTTC.

The J gene is TRBJ1-6, the V gene TRBV6-5; D is undetermined. The germline CDR1 and CDR2 sequences are MNHEY and SVGAGI. This CDR3 spans 13 amino acids. With 0 bases removed from V and 3 bases from J, the gap between germline ends came to 0 bases. DNA for the CDR3: TGTGCCAGCAGTTACTCCTATAATTCACCCCTCCACTTT. Its translation: CASSYSYNSPLHF.

This clone was seen only a few times. V usage is TRBV29-1 and J usage is TRBJ1-4, with no clear D. CDR1 is SQVTM and CDR2 is ANQGSEA in the germline V gene. The CDR3 extends over 11 amino acids. V lost 6 bases and J lost 13, with 15 bases in between. In DNA, the CDR3 is TGCAGCGTACCCGACCGCCTTGGACTGTTTTTT. Amino acid sequence: CSVPDRLGLFF.

This clone was recorded a few times. At the DNA level, this CDR3 is encoded by other sequences in the same sample as well. The chain is built from TRBV29-1 and TRBJ2-7; the D gene is possibly TRBD2 (6 bases). Between the trimmed V and J ends, which lost 4 bases and 0 bases, there was a span of 10 bases. This CDR3 is 13 amino acids long. CDR1 and CDR2 (germline): SQVTM, ANQGSEA. For the CDR3, the DNA is TGCAGCGTTGTGGGGGGAGACTCCTACGAGCAGTACTTC. It translates to CSVVGGDSYEQYF.

The chain joins TRBV4-3 to TRBJ2-2, with 7 bases matching TRBD1. J was trimmed by 4 bases and V by 4 bases; bases with no gene match: 3. Germline assignment: CDR1 LGHNA and CDR2 YSLEER. The CDR3 runs 14 residues. Written as DNA, the CDR3 is TGCGCCAGCAGCCCACAGGGGACCACCGGGGAGCTGTTTTTT. Encoded protein: CASSPQGTTGELFF.

The V gene is TRBV27, the J gene TRBJ2-2, with D perhaps given as TRBD1 or TRBD2 (5 bases each). The germline gives CDR1 MNHEY, CDR2 SMNVEV (reference sequence). V was clipped by 8 bases and J by 3 bases, with 13 bases between them. The CDR3 totals 14 residues. DNA of the CDR3: TGTGCCAGCTCCCCCGAGGGGCACACCGGGGAGCTGTTTTTT. Protein product: CASSPEGHTGELFF.

V usage is TRBV29-1 and J usage is TRBJ2-2, with D perhaps matching TRBD1 (5 bases). The ends were cut back, 0 bases at V and 7 bases at J, with 12 bases in the middle. CDR3 length: 14 residues. CDR1 is SQVTM, CDR2 ANQGSEA, per germline. This CDR3 is CSVEERIGDGELFF. DNA for the CDR3: TGCAGCGTTGAAGAACGGATAGGGGACGGGGAGCTGTTTTTT.

V and J are TRBV7-2 and TRBJ2-3; D is perhaps TRBD1 (5 bases). The V end was cut by 4 bases, the J end by 0 bases, with 14 bases between. CDR3 length: 16 amino acids. Germline V gene sequence: CDR1 SGHTA, CDR2 FQGNSA. CDR3 coding DNA: TGTGCCAGCAGCTCCACAGGAGTTTTTAGCACAGATACGCAGTATTTT. Protein product: CASSSTGVFSTDTQYF.

The chain is built from TRBV6-5 and TRBJ1-5; no reliable D call. Germline CDR1 and CDR2: MNHEY and SVGAGI. The V end was cut by 8 bases, the J end by 1 base, with 9 bases between. The length of the CDR3 is 13 residues. This CDR3 reads CASGPSSNQPQHF. CDR3 in DNA: TGTGCCAGCGGACCCTCAAGCAATCAGCCCCAGCATTTT.

The V call is TRBV6-5, the J call TRBJ2-1; either TRBD1 or TRBD2 may supply D (5 bases each). The germline V gene encodes CDR1 MNHEY and CDR2 SVGAGI. The ends were cut back, 0 bases at V and 1 base at J, with 10 bases in the middle. The CDR3 length is 16 residues. CDR3 sequence: CASSYSPGPSYNEQFF. The DNA of the CDR3 is TGTGCCAGCAGTTACTCCCCGGGACCGTCCTACAATGAGCAGTTCTTC.

This chain uses TRBV11-3 with TRBJ2-2, with D uncertain. The CDR3 loop spans 14 amino acids. Trimming left V 3 bases short and J 4 bases short, with 9 bases between. The germline gives CDR1 SGHNT, CDR2 YENEEA. The CDR3 is CASSFELSTGELFF. In nucleotides, the CDR3 is TGTGCCAGCAGCTTTGAGCTTTCCACCGGGGAGCTGTTTTTT.

This clone was seen only a few times. CDR3 protein: CSVWEGGGYEQYF. CDR3 DNA sequence: TGCAGCGTTTGGGAAGGGGGCGGGTACGAGCAGTACTTC. The rearrangement joins TRBV29-1 to TRBJ2-7, with 7 nucleotides matching TRBD1. V lost 5 bases to trimming and J lost 4 bases; unmatched junction nucleotides: 8. The germline V gene encodes CDR1 SQVTM and CDR2 ANQGSEA. CDR3 length: 13 residues.

In this sample, this clone turned up once. The chain couples TRBV29-1 to TRBJ1-2; 8 bases align to TRBD1. Germline lookup yields CDR1 SQVTM and CDR2 ANQGSEA. The junction had 9 bases not matched to a gene; V was cut back by 7 bases and J by 5 bases. This CDR3 region has 13 residues. The CDR3 DNA sequence: TGCAGCGCAAGGGACAGGAGGGGGTATGGCTACACCTTC. This gives the protein CSARDRRGYGYTF.

A few counts support this clone. V and J are TRBV29-1 and TRBJ1-4; D remains ambiguous. The V gene lost 4 bases and the J gene lost 6 bases, with 6 bases spanning the gap. CDR1 and CDR2 from the germline V gene are SQVTM and ANQGSEA. This CDR3 contains 11 residues. DNA of the CDR3: TGCAGCGTTGCGGTTTATGAAAAACTGTTTTTT. It encodes CSVAVYEKLFF.

For this clone: The same CDR3 also results from other DNA sequences found in this sample. The V and J genes are TRBV11-2 and TRBJ2-3; no clear D gene. The CDR3 consists of 11 residues. Germline CDR1 SGHAT, CDR2 FQNNGV. Trimming left V 3 bases short and J 6 bases short, with 4 bases between. CDR3: CASSFGDTQYF. The DNA of the CDR3 is TGTGCCAGCAGCTTTGGTGATACGCAGTATTTT.

The CDR3 loop is CASSGTGRIISPLHF. The CDR3 DNA sequence: TGTGCCAGCAGTGGGACAGGGAGGATTATTTCACCCCTCCACTTT. The rearrangement uses TRBV28 and TRBJ1-6, with 9 positions matching TRBD1. The germline V gene encodes CDR1 MDHEN and CDR2 SYDVKM. CDR3 length: 15 amino acids. J was trimmed by 9 bases and V by 5 bases; bases with no gene match: 8.

In its sample, this clone was seen a few times. This rearrangement joins TRBV29-1 to TRBJ1-1, with a possible D match to TRBD1 (5 bases). The CDR3 runs 12 residues. Germline V gives CDR1 SQVTM, CDR2 ANQGSEA. Trimming left V 8 bases short and J 1 base short, with 11 bases between. This chain's CDR3 is CSLGGGNTEAFF. Here the CDR3 DNA reads TGCAGCCTGGGGGGAGGGAACACTGAAGCTTTCTTT.

This sequence joins TRBV5-1 and TRBJ2-7; D gene uncertain. The CDR3 runs 12 residues. The V and J ends lost 4 bases and 3 bases respectively, with 8 bases between them. Germline V CDR1 and CDR2: SGHRS, YFSETQ. The CDR3 sequence: CASSNADYEQYF. Here the CDR3 DNA reads TGCGCCAGCAGCAACGCGGACTACGAGCAGTACTTC.

This chain links TRBV6-5 with TRBJ2-7; a possible D gene is TRBD1 (6 bases). The CDR3 contains 13 residues. Germline V lookup: CDR1 MNHEY, CDR2 SVGAGI. The V gene lost 2 bases and the J gene lost 2 bases, with 7 bases spanning the gap. The CDR3 DNA is TGTGCCAGCAGTTACCGGGACACCTACGAGCAGTACTTC. This translates into CASSYRDTYEQYF.